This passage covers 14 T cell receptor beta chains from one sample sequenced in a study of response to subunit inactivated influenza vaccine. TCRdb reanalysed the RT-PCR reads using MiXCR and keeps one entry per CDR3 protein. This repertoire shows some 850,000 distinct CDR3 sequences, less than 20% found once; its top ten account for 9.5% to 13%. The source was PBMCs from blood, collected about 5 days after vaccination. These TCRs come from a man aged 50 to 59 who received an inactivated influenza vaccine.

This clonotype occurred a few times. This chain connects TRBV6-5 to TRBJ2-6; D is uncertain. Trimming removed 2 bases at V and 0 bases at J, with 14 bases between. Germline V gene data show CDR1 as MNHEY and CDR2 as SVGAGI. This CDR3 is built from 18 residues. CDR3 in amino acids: CASSYGGELSSGANVLTF. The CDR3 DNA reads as TGTGCCAGCAGTTACGGCGGAGAGCTAAGCTCTGGGGCCAACGTCCTGACTTTC.

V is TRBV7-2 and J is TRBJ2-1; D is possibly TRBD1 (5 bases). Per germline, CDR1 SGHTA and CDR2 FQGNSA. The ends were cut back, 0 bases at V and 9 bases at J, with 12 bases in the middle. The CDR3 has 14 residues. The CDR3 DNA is TGTGCCAGCAGCTTAGCGGCCAGGGTGAGTGAGCAGTTCTTC. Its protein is CASSLAARVSEQFF.

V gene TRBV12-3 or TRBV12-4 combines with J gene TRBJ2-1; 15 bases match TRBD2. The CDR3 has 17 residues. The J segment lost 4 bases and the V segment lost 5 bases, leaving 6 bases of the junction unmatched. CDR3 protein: CASSPIGLAGGYNEQFF. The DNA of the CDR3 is TGTGCCAGCAGTCCGATAGGACTAGCGGGAGGGTACAATGAGCAGTTCTTC.

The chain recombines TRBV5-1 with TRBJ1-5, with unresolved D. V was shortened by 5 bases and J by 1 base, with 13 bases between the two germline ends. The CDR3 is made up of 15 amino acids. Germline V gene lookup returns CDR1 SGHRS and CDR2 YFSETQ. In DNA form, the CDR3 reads TGCGCCAGCAGACCAGACGGTGTGAGCAATCAGCCCCAGCATTTT. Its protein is CASRPDGVSNQPQHF.

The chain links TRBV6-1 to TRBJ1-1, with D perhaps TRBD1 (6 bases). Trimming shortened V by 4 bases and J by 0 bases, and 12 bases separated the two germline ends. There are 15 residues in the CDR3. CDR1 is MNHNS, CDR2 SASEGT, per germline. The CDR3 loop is CASSGRTALNTEAFF. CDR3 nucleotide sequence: TGTGCCAGCAGTGGACGGACAGCCTTGAACACTGAAGCTTTCTTT.

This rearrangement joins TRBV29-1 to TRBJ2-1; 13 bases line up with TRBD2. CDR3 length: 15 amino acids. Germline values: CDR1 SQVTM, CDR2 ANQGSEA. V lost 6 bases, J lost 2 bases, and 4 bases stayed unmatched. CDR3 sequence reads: CSVGTSGTTYNEQFF. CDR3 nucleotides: TGCAGCGTAGGGACTAGCGGGACAACCTACAATGAGCAGTTCTTC.

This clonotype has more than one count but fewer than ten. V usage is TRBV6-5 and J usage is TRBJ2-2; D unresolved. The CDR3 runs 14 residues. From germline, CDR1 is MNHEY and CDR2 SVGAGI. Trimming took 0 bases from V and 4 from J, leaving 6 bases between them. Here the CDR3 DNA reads TGTGCCAGCAGTTACTCGGGCTTCACCGGGGAGCTGTTTTTT. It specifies CASSYSGFTGELFF.

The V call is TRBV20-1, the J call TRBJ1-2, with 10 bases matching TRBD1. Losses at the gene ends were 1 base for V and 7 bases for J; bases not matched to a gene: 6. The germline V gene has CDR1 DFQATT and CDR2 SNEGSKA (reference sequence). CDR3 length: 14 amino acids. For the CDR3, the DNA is TGCAGTGCTAGAGCCGGACAGGGGGTCTTTGGCTACACCTTC. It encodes CSARAGQGVFGYTF.

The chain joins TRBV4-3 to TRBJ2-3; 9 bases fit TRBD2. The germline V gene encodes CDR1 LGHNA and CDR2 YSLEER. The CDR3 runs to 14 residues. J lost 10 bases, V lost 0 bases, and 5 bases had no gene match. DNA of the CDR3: TGCGCCAGCAGCCAAGAGTCGGGGACTAGCTCGCAGTATTTT. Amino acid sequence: CASSQESGTSSQYF.

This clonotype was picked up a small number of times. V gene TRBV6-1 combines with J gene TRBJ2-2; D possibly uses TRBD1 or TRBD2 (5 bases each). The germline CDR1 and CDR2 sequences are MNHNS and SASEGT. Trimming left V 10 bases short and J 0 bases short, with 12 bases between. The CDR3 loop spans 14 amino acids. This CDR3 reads CATHGTPNTGELFF. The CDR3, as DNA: TGTGCCACCCACGGGACGCCGAACACCGGGGAGCTGTTTTTT.

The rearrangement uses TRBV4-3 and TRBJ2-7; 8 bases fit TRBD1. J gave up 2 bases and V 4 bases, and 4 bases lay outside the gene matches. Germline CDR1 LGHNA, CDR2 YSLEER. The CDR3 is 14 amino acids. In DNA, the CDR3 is TGCGCCAGCAGCCTCTTGGGACAGGCCTACGAGCAGTACTTC. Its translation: CASSLLGQAYEQYF.

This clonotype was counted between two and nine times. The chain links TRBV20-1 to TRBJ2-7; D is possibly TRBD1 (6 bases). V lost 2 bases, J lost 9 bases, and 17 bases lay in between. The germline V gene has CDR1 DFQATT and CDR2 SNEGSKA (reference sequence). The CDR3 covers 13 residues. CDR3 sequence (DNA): TGCAGTGCTAGACCTCAAACAGGGTTTTGGCAGTACTTC. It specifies CSARPQTGFWQYF.

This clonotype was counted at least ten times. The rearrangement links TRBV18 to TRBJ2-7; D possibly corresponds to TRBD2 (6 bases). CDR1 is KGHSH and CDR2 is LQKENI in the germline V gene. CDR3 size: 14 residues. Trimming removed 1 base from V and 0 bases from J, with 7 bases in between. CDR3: CASSPRRDSYEQYF. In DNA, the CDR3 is TGTGCCAGCTCACCACGGCGGGACTCCTACGAGCAGTACTTC. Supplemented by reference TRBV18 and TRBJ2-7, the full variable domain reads NAGVMQNPRHLVRRRGQEARLRCSPMKGHSHVYWYRQLPEEGLKFMVYLQKENIIDESGMPKERFSAEFPKEGPSILRIQQVVRGDSAAYFCASSPRRDSYEQYFGPGTRLTVT.

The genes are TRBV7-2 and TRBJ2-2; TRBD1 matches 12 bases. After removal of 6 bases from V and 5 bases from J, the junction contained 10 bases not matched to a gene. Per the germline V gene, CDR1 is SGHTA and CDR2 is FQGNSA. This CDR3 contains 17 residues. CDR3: CASRKPGQGARTGELFF. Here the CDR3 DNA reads TGTGCCAGCAGAAAACCGGGACAGGGGGCGCGGACCGGGGAGCTGTTTTTT.